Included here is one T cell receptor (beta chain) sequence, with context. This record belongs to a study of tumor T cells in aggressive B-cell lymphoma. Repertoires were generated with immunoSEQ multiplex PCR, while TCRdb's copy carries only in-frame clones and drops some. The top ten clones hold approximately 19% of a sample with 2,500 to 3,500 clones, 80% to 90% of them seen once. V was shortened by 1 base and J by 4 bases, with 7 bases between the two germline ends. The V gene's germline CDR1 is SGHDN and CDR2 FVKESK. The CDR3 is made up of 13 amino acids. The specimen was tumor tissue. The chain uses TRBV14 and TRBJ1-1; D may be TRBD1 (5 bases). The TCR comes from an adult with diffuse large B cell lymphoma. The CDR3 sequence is CASSQGGLTEAFF. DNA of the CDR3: TGTGCCAGCAGCCAAGGGGGCCTCACTGAAGCTTTCTTT.